Each of the 18 T cell receptor beta chains below was sequenced from the same sample in a study of CD8+ T cells in alopecia areata. For about 5 of the biomarker-study patients, the CD4+ cells were further sorted so as to obtain CD25+CD127- cells. The authors extracted RNA and reverse transcribed it into cDNA as the sequencing template. The protocol was immunoSEQ multiplex PCR, while the TCRdb copy is restricted to in-frame clones and leaves out a portion. This table has about 37,000 clones, over 50% appearing once. The sequencing sample was made of CD4+ Tregs sorted from blood. The receptors were gathered from a human donor with alopecia areata.

The gene calls are TRBV5-1 and TRBJ2-3; D is unresolved. The V gene lost 1 base and the J gene lost 5 bases, with 11 bases spanning the gap. Germline V CDR1 and CDR2: SGHRS, YFSETQ. The CDR3 is 14 residues long. CDR3 sequence reads: CASSLRVTVDTQYF. As DNA, the CDR3 is TGCGCCAGCAGCTTGAGGGTCACGGTAGATACGCAGTATTTT.

This clone was counted only a few times. The chain employs TRBV19 and TRBJ2-1; unclear D gene. Germline V CDR1 and CDR2: LNHDA, SQIVND (reference sequence). This CDR3 contains 13 residues. Deletions cut 4 bases from V and 0 bases from J, with 4 bases between. CDR3 DNA sequence: TGTGCCAGTAGTACTAACTCCTACAATGAGCAGTTCTTC. Encoded protein: CASSTNSYNEQFF. Full variable domain (rest looked up from reference TRBV19 and TRBJ2-1): DGGITQSPKYLFRKEGQNVTLSCEQNLNHDAMYWYRQDPGQGLRLIYYSQIVNDFQKGDIAEGYSVSREKKESFPLTVTSAQKNPTAFYLCASSTNSYNEQFFGPGTRLTVL.

This clone is medium-sized within its sample. The V gene is TRBV7-2, the J gene TRBJ2-1; D gene uncertain. The CDR3 runs to 14 residues. Germline V gives CDR1 SGHTA, CDR2 FQGNSA. The V end was cut by 5 bases, the J end by 5 bases, with 13 bases between. The CDR3 DNA reads TGTGCCAGCAGCCGCACTCCTAGAAACAATGAGCAGTTCTTC. Its translation: CASSRTPRNNEQFF.

The chain joins TRBV7-2 to TRBJ1-6, with D hard to call. This CDR3 region has 15 residues. Germline V lookup: CDR1 SGHTA, CDR2 FQGNSA. Trimming cost V 4 bases and J 4 bases, with 11 bases left between them. The CDR3 DNA follows: TGTGCCAGCAGCTCACCGGAGTTTTATAATTCACCCCTCCACTTT. It translates to CASSSPEFYNSPLHF.

This clone is termed medium-sized. The gene calls are TRBV28 and TRBJ2-4; 11 positions match TRBD2. J gave up 2 bases and V 3 bases, and 3 bases lay outside the gene matches. This CDR3 spans 16 amino acids. Per germline, CDR1 MDHEN and CDR2 SYDVKM. In nucleotides, the CDR3 is TGTGCCAGCAGTTTGCTAGCGGGAGGCTCCAAAAACATTCAGTACTTC. Its translation: CASSLLAGGSKNIQYF. Full variable domain (missing parts from reference TRBV28 and TRBJ2-4): DVKVTQSSRYLVKRTGEKVFLECVQDMDHENMFWYRQDPGLGLRLIYFSYDVKMKEKGDIPEGYSVSREKKERFSLILESASTNQTSMYLCASSLLAGGSKNIQYFGAGTRLSVL.

This clone was found once. The J gene is TRBJ2-1, the V gene TRBV30; 11 bases fit TRBD2. The CDR3 extends over 15 amino acids. The junction had 2 bases not matched to a gene; V was cut back by 4 bases and J by 0 bases. Germline V gene data show CDR1 as GTSNPN and CDR2 as SVGIG (reference sequence). This chain's CDR3 is CAWTTSGSSYNEQFF. DNA for the CDR3: TGTGCCTGGACCACTAGCGGGAGCTCCTACAATGAGCAGTTCTTC.

This rearrangement joins TRBV10-3 to TRBJ1-2; D is unclear. Trimming left V 6 bases short and J 2 bases short, with 10 bases between. The CDR3 consists of 13 residues. Germline CDR1 reads ENHRY; CDR2 reads SYGVKD. The CDR3 region is CAIRGQANYGYTF. CDR3 sequence (DNA): TGTGCCATCAGGGGTCAGGCGAACTATGGCTACACCTTC.

The V gene is TRBV5-1, the J gene TRBJ2-5, with D perhaps matching TRBD1 (7 bases). The length of the CDR3 is 12 residues. Trimming left V 2 bases short and J 11 bases short, with 13 bases between. Germline V lookup: CDR1 SGHRS, CDR2 YFSETQ. CDR3 sequence: CASSFQGGEQYF. CDR3 bases: TGCGCCAGCAGCTTCCAGGGGGGAGAGCAGTACTTC.

The J gene is TRBJ1-4, the V gene TRBV5-1; D might be TRBD1 (6 bases). Germline CDR1 and CDR2: SGHRS and YFSETQ. This CDR3 contains 15 residues. V shed 8 bases and J shed 8 bases, with 22 bases lying between them. CDR3 bases: TGCGCCAGTCGCCTCACAGGGTCTCTCGGGGAAAAACTGTTTTTT. It specifies CASRLTGSLGEKLFF.

The chain is built from TRBV4-2 and TRBJ1-1; D is undetermined. V lost 4 bases and J 12 bases, leaving 12 bases between the germline ends. The CDR3 extends over 11 amino acids. CDR1 is LGHNA and CDR2 is YNFKEQ in the germline V gene. CDR3 in amino acids: CASSLSGKTFF. Here the CDR3 DNA reads TGTGCCAGCAGCCTGTCTGGTAAGACTTTCTTT.

This clone came up a few times. V and J are TRBV5-6 and TRBJ1-2; D may be TRBD1 (5 bases). Trimming took 2 bases from V and 4 from J, leaving 9 bases between them. CDR3 length equals 13 residues. Germline CDR1 reads SGHDT; CDR2 reads YYEEEE. The CDR3, as DNA: TGTGCCAGCAGCTTCGGCAGGGTCTATGGCTACACCTTC. This codes for CASSFGRVYGYTF.

This clone appeared a few times. This sequence joins TRBV4-3 and TRBJ2-1, with 9 bases identical to TRBD1. V shed 0 bases and J 13 bases; nucleotides not matched to a gene: 4. This CDR3 has 13 residues. Germline V CDR1 and CDR2: LGHNA, YSLEER. CDR3 DNA sequence: TGCGCCAGCAGCCAAGATCGGGGACAGGGACAGTTCTTC. It encodes CASSQDRGQGQFF.

V gene TRBV5-1 combines with J gene TRBJ2-2, with D perhaps given as TRBD1 or TRBD2 (5 bases each). The germline V gene has CDR1 SGHRS and CDR2 YFSETQ. CDR3 length: 14 amino acids. Between the trimmed V and J ends, which lost 6 bases and 0 bases, there was a span of 9 bases. Written as DNA, the CDR3 is TGCGCCAGCACAGGGACGGCGAACACCGGGGAGCTGTTTTTT. Translation: CASTGTANTGELFF. The variable domain in full, with the rest retrieved from reference TRBV5-1 and TRBJ2-2, is KAGVTQTPRYLIKTRGQQVTLSCSPISGHRSVSWYQQTPGQGLQFLFEYFSETQRNKGNFPGRFSGRQFSNSRSEMNVSTLELGDSALYLCASTGTANTGELFFGEGSRLTVL.

CDR3 coding DNA: TGTGCCAGCGGAACTCCGGGACAGGGGCCAGATACGCAGTATTTT. Translated, it gives CASGTPGQGPDTQYF. The rearrangement links TRBV4-2 to TRBJ2-3; 10 bases map to TRBD1. The CDR3 spans 15 residues. CDR1 and CDR2 (germline): LGHNA, YNFKEQ. J lost 4 bases, V lost 8 bases, and 9 bases had no gene match.

This clone was picked up one time. The chain employs TRBV18 and TRBJ1-3; D gene ambiguous. Germline V gene sequence: CDR1 KGHSH, CDR2 LQKENI. CDR3 length: 16 residues. V was cut by 3 bases and J by 4 bases, with 16 bases left in between. DNA for the CDR3: TGTGCCAGCTCACCGGAGCGGCTAATTGCAGGAAACACCATATATTTT. Translation gives CASSPERLIAGNTIYF.

The rearrangement joins TRBV2 to TRBJ1-2; perhaps TRBD1 as D (6 bases). V dropped 2 bases and J dropped 7 bases, with 20 bases sitting between them. CDR3 size: 16 residues. Germline V gene data show CDR1 as SNHLY and CDR2 as FYNNEI. CDR3 sequence (DNA): TGTGCCAGCAGTGAACCCCCCGCGGGGGGCAGGGGTGGCTACACCTTC. Protein sequence: CASSEPPAGGRGGYTF. The variable domain in full, completed from reference TRBV2 and TRBJ1-2, reads EPEVTQTPSHQVTQMGQEVILRCVPISNHLYFYWYRQILGQKVEFLVSFYNNEISEKSEIFDDQFSVERPDGSNFTLKIRSTKLEDSAMYFCASSEPPAGGRGGYTFGSGTRLTVV.

The chain combines TRBV20-1 with TRBJ1-2, with unresolved D. Germline CDR1 reads DFQATT; CDR2 reads SNEGSKA (reference sequence). CDR3 length: 11 residues. Trimming removed 6 bases at V and 7 bases at J, with 12 bases between. Written as DNA, the CDR3 is TGCAGTGCAGTCGAGGCGGGTGGCTACACCTTC. It yields the protein CSAVEAGGYTF.

This clone qualifies as medium-sized. This chain joins TRBV13 and TRBJ2-2; D is unresolved. The CDR3 has 13 amino acids. V was pared by 8 bases and J by 7 bases, with 14 bases between. Germline CDR1 and CDR2: PRHDT and FYEKMQ (reference sequence). This chain's CDR3 is CASRLNAGGELFF. In DNA form, the CDR3 reads TGTGCCAGCCGTCTCAACGCAGGCGGGGAGCTGTTTTTT.